This T cell receptor beta chain is drawn from a study of blood T cell repertoires in COVID-19. TCRdb's table, derived via immunoSEQ multiplex PCR, lists solely in-frame clones and lacks some. The sample has 200,000 to 250,000 clones, around 84% seen once. The germline V gene encodes CDR1 SGHNT and CDR2 YENEEA. Between the trimmed V and J ends, which lost 4 bases and 2 bases, there was a span of 12 bases. The CDR3 length is 15 residues. This sequence joins TRBV11-3 and TRBJ1-3; possibly TRBD1 for D (6 bases). This receptor was obtained from a woman aged 18 to 35 with acute or convalescent COVID-19. Sequences were obtained from peripheral blood. The CDR3 DNA sequence: TGTGCCAGCAGCTCAAACAGGGAGCCTGGAAACACCATATATTTT. Protein: CASSSNREPGNTIYF.